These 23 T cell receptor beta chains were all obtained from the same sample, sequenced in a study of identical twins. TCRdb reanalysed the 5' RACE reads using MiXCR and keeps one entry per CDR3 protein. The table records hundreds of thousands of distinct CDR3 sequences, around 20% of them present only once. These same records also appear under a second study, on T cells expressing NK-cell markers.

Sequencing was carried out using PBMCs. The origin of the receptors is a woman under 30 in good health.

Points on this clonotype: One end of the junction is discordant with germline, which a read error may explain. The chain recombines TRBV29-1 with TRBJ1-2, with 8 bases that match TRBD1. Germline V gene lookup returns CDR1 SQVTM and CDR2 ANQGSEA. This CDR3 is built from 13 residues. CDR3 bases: TGCAGCGTTCAAGACAGGGGAGTCTCTGGCTACACCTTC. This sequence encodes CSVQDRGVSGYTF.

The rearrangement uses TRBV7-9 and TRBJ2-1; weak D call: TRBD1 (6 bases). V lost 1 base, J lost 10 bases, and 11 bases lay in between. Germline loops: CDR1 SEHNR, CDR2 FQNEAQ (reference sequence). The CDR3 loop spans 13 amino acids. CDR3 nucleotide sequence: TGTGCCAGCAGCTTAGATATACAGGGAGAGCAGTTCTTC. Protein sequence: CASSLDIQGEQFF.

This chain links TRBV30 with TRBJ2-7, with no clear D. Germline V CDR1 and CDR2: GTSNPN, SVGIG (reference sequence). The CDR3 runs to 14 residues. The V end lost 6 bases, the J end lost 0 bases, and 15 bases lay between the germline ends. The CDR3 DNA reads TGTGCCTGCCCCGGTGGCACAAGCTCCTACGAGCAGTACTTC. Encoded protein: CACPGGTSSYEQYF.

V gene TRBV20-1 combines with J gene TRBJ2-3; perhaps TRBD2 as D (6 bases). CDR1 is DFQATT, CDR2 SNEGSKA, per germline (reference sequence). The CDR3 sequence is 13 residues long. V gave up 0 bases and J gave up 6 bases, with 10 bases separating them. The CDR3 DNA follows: TGCAGTGCTAGAGACGGGAGAAGGGATACGCAGTATTTT. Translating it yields CSARDGRRDTQYF.

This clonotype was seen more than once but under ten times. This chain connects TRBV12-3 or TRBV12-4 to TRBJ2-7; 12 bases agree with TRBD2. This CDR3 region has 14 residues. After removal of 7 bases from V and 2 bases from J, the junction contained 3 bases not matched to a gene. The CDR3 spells CASKLAGGTYEQYF. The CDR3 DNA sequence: TGTGCCAGCAAACTAGCGGGAGGCACCTACGAGCAGTACTTC.

The CDR3 DNA is TGCAGTGCTAGGGGCGCACAGGGTTCAGAGCACGGGGAGCTGTTTTTT. Its translation is CSARGAQGSEHGELFF. This rearrangement joins TRBV20-1 to TRBJ2-2; D possibly corresponds to TRBD1 (6 bases). This CDR3 contains 16 residues. Germline CDR1 is DFQATT and CDR2 is SNEGSKA (reference sequence). V shed 3 bases and J shed 7 bases, with 21 bases lying between them.

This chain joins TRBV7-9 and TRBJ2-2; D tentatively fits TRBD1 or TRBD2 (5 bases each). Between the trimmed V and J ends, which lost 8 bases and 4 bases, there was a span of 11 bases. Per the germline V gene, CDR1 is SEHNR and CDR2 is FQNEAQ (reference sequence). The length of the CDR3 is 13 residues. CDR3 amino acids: CASGPGPTGELFF. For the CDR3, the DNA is TGTGCCAGCGGCCCGGGACCCACCGGGGAGCTGTTTTTT.

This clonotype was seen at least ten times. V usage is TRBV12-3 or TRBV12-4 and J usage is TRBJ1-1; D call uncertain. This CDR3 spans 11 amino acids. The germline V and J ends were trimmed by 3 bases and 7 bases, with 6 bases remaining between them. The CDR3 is CASSLLNEAFF. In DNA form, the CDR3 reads TGTGCCAGCAGTTTGTTAAATGAAGCTTTCTTT.

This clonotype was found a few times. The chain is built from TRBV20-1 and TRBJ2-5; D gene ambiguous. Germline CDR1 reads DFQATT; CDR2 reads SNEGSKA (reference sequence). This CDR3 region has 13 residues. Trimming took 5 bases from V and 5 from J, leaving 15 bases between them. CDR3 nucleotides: TGCAGTGCTTCACGACCCACCTCGGAGACCCAGTACTTC. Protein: CSASRPTSETQYF.

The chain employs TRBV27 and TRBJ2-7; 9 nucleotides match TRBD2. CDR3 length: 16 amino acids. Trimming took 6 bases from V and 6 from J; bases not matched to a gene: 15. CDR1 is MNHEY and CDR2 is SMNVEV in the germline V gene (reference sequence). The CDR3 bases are TGTGCCAGCAGCACCTACTTGGCAGCGGGAGGAAGCGAGCAGTACTTC. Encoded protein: CASSTYLAAGGSEQYF.

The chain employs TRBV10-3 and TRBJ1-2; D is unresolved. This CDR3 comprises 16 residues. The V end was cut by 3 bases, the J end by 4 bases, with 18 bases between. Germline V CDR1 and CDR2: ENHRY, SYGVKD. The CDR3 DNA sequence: TGTGCCATCAGTGATCCTGCAGGAAACAACTTCTATGGCTACACCTTC. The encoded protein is CAISDPAGNNFYGYTF.

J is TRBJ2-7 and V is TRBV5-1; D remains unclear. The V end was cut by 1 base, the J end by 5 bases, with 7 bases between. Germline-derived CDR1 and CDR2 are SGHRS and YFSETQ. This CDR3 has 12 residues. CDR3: CASSLPGHEQYF. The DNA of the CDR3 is TGCGCCAGCAGCTTGCCTGGCCACGAGCAGTACTTC.

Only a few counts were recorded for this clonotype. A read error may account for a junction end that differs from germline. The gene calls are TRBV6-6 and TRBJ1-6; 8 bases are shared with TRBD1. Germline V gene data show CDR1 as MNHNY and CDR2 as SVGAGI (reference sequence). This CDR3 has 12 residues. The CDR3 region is CASSYTGQADRF. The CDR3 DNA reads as TGTGCCAGCAGTTACACGGGACAGGCTGACCGTTTT.

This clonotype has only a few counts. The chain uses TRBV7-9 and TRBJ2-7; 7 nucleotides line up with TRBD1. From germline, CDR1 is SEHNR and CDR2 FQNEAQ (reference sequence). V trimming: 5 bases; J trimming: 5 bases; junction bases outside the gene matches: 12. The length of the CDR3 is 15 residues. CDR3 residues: CASSQRDRSNDEQYF. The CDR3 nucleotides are TGTGCCAGCAGCCAAAGGGACAGAAGCAACGACGAGCAGTACTTC.

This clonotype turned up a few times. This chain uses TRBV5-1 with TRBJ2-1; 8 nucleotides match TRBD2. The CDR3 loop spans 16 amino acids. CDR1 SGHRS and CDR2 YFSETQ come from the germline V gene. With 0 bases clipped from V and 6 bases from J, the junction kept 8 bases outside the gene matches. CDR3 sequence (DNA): TGCGCCAGCAGCTTGGTCGGGGGGGGCCTCGTCAATGAGCAGTTCTTC. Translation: CASSLVGGGLVNEQFF.

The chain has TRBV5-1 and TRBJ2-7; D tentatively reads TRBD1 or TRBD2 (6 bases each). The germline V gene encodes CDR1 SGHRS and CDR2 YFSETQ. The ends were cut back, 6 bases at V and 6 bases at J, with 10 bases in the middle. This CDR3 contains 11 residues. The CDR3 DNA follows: TGCGCCAGCACGGAGGGGGGCGAGCAGTACTTC. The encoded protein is CASTEGGEQYF.

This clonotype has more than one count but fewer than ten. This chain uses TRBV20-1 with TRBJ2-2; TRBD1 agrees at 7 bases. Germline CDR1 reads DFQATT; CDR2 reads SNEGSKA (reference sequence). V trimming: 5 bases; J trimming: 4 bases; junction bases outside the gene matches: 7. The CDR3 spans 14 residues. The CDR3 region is CSALNRGSTGELFF. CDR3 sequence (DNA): TGCAGTGCTCTTAACAGGGGCAGCACCGGGGAGCTGTTTTTT.

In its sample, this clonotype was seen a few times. DNA for the CDR3: TGCAGCGTGGAGGGGGACAGGAGCGGCGAGCAGTACTTC. This encodes CSVEGDRSGEQYF. The chain combines TRBV29-1 with TRBJ2-7, with TRBD1 identical over 8 bases. CDR1 is SQVTM and CDR2 is ANQGSEA in the germline V gene. The CDR3 length is 13 residues. The V and J ends lost 6 bases and 6 bases, in that order; junction bases with no gene match: 10.

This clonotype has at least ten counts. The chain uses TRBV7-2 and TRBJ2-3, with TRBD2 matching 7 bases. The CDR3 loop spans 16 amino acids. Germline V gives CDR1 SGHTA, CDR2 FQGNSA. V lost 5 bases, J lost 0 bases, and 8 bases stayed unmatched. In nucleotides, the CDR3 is TGTGCCAGCAGCCCCCGGGTAGCGGGTAGCACAGATACGCAGTATTTT. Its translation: CASSPRVAGSTDTQYF.

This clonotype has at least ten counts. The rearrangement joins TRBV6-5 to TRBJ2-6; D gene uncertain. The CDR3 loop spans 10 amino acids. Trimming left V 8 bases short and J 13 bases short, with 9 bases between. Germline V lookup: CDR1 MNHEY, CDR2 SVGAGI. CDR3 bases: TGTGCCAGCGGGTACCCTGTCCTGACTTTC. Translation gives CASGYPVLTF.

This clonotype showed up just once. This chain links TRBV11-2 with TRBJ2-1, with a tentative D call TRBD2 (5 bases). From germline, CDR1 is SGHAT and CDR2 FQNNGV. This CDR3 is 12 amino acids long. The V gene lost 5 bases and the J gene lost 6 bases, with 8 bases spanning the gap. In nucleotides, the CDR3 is TGTGCCAGCAGCCGGGAAAGCAATGAGCAGTTCTTC. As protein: CASSRESNEQFF.

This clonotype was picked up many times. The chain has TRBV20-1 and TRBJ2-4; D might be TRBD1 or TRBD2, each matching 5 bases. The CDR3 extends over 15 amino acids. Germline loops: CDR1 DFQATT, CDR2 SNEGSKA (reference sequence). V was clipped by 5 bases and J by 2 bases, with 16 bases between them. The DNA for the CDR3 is TGCAGTGCTGACAAGGGGAGTTTTACCAAAAACATTCAGTACTTC. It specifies CSADKGSFTKNIQYF.

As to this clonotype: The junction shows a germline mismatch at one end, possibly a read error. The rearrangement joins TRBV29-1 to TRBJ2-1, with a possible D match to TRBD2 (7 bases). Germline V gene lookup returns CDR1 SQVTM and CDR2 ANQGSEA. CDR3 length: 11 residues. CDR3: CSAQGRDTALF. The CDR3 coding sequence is TGCAGCGCCCAAGGGAGGGACACCGCGCTCTTC.